Detailed here is one TCR beta chain. The data stem from a study of blood T cell repertoires in COVID-19. Study as a whole: Acute and convalescent COVID-19 specimens originated in the United States, Italy and Spain. The cDNA or gDNA used as material had been derived from T cells, B-cell-depleted T cells, or PBMCs.

Enrollees, about 18 to 95 years old, lived in some 24 US areas. V lost 4 bases to trimming and J lost 4 bases; unmatched junction nucleotides: 6. The germline V gene has CDR1 SGDLS and CDR2 YYNGEE. CDR3 length: 14 amino acids. The method was immunoSEQ multiplex PCR; TCRdb's version includes in-frame clones alone and lacks a portion of them. The sample consists of 150,000 or so clones, less than 90% of them appearing once. The chain links TRBV9 to TRBJ1-1; the match to TRBD1 covers 8 bases. The clonotype originates from a woman between 50 and 59 years old who had recovered from COVID-19. The specimen sequenced was PBMCs or T cells enriched from blood (not recorded which). CDR3 sequence reads: CASSRTGLFTEAFF. In DNA, the CDR3 is TGTGCCAGCAGCCGGACAGGGCTTTTCACTGAAGCTTTCTTT.